Below, one T cell receptor beta chain is given with its context. The sample is drawn from a study of blood T cell repertoires in COVID-19. About the study: The origin of the acute and convalescent COVID-19 samples was the United States, Italy and Spain.

The germline V gene has CDR1 SGHRS and CDR2 YFSETQ. This CDR3 is 14 amino acids long. Trimming shortened V by 0 bases and J by 0 bases, and 7 bases separated the two germline ends. As processed by the authors: Estimated nucleated cell counts came from reference gene primer amplification. Assay: immunoSEQ multiplex PCR; the TCRdb copy retains only in-frame clones and omits some. Clonal size and the V and J genes are those of that table, whereas D and trimming came from the DNA. Of 150,000 to 200,000 clones in the sample, roughly 86% were seen once. The material sequenced was peripheral blood. The receptor comes from a man in his late teens or twenties with acute or convalescent COVID-19. V usage is TRBV5-1 and J usage is TRBJ2-7; D is ambiguous. As DNA, the CDR3 is TGCGCCAGCAGCTTGGCAGGTAGCTCCTACGAGCAGTACTTC. Translating gives CASSLAGSSYEQYF.